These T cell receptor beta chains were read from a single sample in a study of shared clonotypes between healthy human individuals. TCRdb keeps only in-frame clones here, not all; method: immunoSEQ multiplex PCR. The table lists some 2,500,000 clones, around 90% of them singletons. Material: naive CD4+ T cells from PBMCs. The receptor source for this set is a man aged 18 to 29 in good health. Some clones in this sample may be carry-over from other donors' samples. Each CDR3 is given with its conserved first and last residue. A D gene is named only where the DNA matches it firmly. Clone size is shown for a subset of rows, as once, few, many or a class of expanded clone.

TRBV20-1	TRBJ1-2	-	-	CSASGLGGYTF	TGCAGTGCTAGTGGGTTGGGGGGCTACACCTTC
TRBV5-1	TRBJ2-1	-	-	CASSFGGLYNEQFF	TGCGCCAGCAGCTTCGGCGGGCTCTACAATGAGCAGTTCTTC
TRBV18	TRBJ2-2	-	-	CASSPQWDTGELFF	TGTGCCAGCTCACCACAATGGGACACCGGGGAGCTGTTTTTT
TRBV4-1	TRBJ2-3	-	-	CASSLVARTSTDTQYF	TGCGCCAGCAGCCTAGTGGCCCGCACCAGCACAGATACGCAGTATTTT
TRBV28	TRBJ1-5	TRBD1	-	CASSRPEGAQRGNQPQHF	TGTGCCAGCAGCCGACCCGAGGGGGCACAACGTGGCAATCAGCCCCAGCATTTT
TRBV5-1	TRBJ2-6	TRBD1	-	CASSGQGTAGANVLTF	TGCGCCAGCAGCGGACAGGGGACTGCGGGGGCCAACGTCCTGACTTTC
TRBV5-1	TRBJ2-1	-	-	CASSGVELYNEQFF	TGCGCCAGCAGCGGAGTTGAGCTCTACAATGAGCAGTTCTTC
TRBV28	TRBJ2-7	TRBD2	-	CASRLGASGTYEQYF	TGTGCCAGCAGACTAGGGGCTAGCGGGACGTACGAGCAGTACTTC
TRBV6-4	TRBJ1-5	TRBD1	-	CASRPGQKNQPQHF	TGTGCCAGCAGGCCGGGACAGAAAAATCAGCCCCAGCATTTT
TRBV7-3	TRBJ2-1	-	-	CASSLQRNNEQFF	TGTGCCAGCAGCCTCCAGCGGAACAATGAGCAGTTCTTC
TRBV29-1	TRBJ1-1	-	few	CSVAGIMNTEAFF	TGCAGCGTTGCGGGGATTATGAACACTGAAGCTTTCTTT
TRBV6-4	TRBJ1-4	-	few	CASSLQGGEKLFF	TGTGCCAGCAGCCTACAGGGCGGGGAAAAACTGTTTTTT
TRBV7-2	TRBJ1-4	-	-	CASSLAWGEKLFF	TGTGCCAGCAGCTTAGCGTGGGGTGAAAAACTGTTTTTT
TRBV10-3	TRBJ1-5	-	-	CAISEGTVSYQPQHF	TGTGCCATCAGTGAAGGGACGGTAAGCTACCAGCCCCAGCATTTT
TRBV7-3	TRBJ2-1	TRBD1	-	CASRLGTGLDNEQFF	TGTGCCAGCAGATTAGGGACAGGGTTAGACAATGAGCAGTTCTTC
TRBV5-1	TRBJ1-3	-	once	CASSLAGQRRGNTIYF	TGCGCCAGCAGCTTGGCCGGACAAAGGAGAGGAAACACCATATATTTT
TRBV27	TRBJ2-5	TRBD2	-	CASSYRQGLAGREETQYF	TGTGCCAGCAGCTATAGACAGGGACTAGCGGGAAGGGAAGAGACCCAGTACTTC
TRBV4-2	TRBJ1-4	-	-	CASTPTGRGETNEKLFF	TGTGCCAGCACTCCTACGGGACGGGGCGAAACTAATGAAAAACTGTTTTTT
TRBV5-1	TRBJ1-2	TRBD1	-	CASSEGQGGNGYTF	TGCGCCAGCAGCGAAGGACAGGGTGGGAATGGCTACACCTTC
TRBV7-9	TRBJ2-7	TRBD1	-	CASSLGTGEYEQYF	TGTGCCAGCAGCTTAGGGACAGGGGAGTACGAGCAGTACTTC
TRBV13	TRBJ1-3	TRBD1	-	CASSTNRGSGNTIYF	TGTGCCAGCAGCACCAACAGGGGCTCTGGAAACACCATATATTTT
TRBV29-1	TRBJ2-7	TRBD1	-	CSARDRGPYEQYF	TGCAGCGCTCGGGACAGGGGGCCTTACGAGCAGTACTTC
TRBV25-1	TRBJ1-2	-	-	CASSLNSGVGYTF	TGTGCCAGCAGCCTCAACTCAGGGGTGGGCTACACCTTC
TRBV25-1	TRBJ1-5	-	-	CASSELKSNQPQHF	TGTGCCAGCAGTGAATTGAAGAGCAATCAGCCCCAGCATTTT
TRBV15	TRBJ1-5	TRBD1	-	CATSRDSQGATEPQHF	TGTGCCACCAGCAGAGATTCGCAGGGGGCTACGGAGCCCCAGCATTTT
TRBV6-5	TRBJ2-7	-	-	CASSYSRGWSYEQYF	TGTGCCAGCAGTTACTCGAGAGGTTGGTCCTACGAGCAGTACTTC
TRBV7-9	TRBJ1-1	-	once	CASSLAVLNTEAFF	TGTGCCAGCAGCTTAGCAGTCTTGAACACTGAAGCTTTCTTT
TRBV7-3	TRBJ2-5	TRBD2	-	CASSGKADSGTQETQYF	TGTGCCAGCAGCGGGAAAGCCGATAGCGGGACCCAAGAGACCCAGTACTTC
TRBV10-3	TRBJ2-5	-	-	CAISERQPGETQYF	TGTGCCATCAGTGAACGACAACCCGGGGAGACCCAGTACTTC
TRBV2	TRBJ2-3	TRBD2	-	CASSPLSSSGRFTDTQYF	TGTGCCAGCAGCCCCCTTTCGAGTAGCGGGAGGTTCACAGATACGCAGTATTTT
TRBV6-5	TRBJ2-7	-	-	CASSYSPGFSYEQYF	TGTGCCAGCAGTTACAGCCCAGGGTTTTCCTACGAGCAGTACTTC
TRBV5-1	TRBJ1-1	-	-	CASSLPGKSEAFF	TGCGCCAGCAGCTTACCAGGAAAGTCTGAAGCTTTCTTT
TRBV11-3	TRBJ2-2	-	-	CASSPTYGGAHTGELFF	TGTGCCAGCAGCCCCACCTACGGGGGAGCCCACACCGGGGAGCTGTTTTTT
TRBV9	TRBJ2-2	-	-	CASSVGRGGELFF	TGTGCCAGCAGCGTAGGTAGGGGCGGGGAGCTGTTTTTT
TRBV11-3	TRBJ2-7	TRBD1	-	CASSFAGTEGYEQYF	TGTGCCAGCAGCTTTGCCGGGACAGAGGGCTACGAGCAGTACTTC
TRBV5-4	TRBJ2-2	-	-	CASSSGGQGNTGELFF	TGTGCCAGCAGCTCCGGGGGGCAGGGAAACACCGGGGAGCTGTTTTTT
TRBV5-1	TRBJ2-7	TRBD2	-	CASSFQAGDEGEQYF	TGCGCCAGCAGCTTTCAGGCGGGAGACGAGGGCGAGCAGTACTTC
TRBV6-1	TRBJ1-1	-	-	CASSGGPAPNTEAFF	TGTGCCAGCAGTGGCGGGCCGGCACCGAACACTGAAGCTTTCTTT
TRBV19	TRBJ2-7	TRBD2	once	CASSIAGGKIYEQYF	TGTGCCAGTAGTATAGCGGGAGGGAAGATTTACGAGCAGTACTTC
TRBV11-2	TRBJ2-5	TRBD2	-	CASSLLIAGETQYF	TGTGCCAGCAGCTTACTGATAGCGGGGGAGACCCAGTACTTC
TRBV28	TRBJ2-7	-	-	CASSRGGRYEQYF	TGTGCCAGCTCGAGGGGGGGTAGGTACGAGCAGTACTTC
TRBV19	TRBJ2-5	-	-	CASSIGDETQYF	TGTGCCAGTAGTATAGGTGACGAGACCCAGTACTTC
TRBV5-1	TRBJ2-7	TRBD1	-	CASSGGTGGEYEQYF	TGCGCCAGCAGCGGGGGGACAGGGGGCGAGTACGAGCAGTACTTC
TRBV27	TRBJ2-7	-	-	CASSLFPLSGEQYF	TGTGCCAGCAGTTTATTTCCTCTGTCGGGAGAGCAGTACTTC
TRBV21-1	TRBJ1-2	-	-	CASSNGRRTYGYTF	TGTGCCAGCAGCAATGGGAGGCGGACTTATGGCTACACCTTC
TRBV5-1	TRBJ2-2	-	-	CASSLATGGGGELFF	TGCGCCAGCAGCTTGGCCACCGGCGGTGGCGGGGAGCTGTTTTTT
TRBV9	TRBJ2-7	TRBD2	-	CASSVSPLADTFEQYF	TGTGCCAGCAGCGTATCCCCTCTAGCGGATACGTTCGAGCAGTACTTC
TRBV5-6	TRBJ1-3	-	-	CASGTGAAGNTIYF	TGTGCCAGCGGAACAGGCGCTGCTGGAAACACCATATATTTT
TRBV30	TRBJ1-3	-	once	CAWEFVFGNTIYF	TGTGCCTGGGAGTTCGTGTTTGGAAACACCATATATTTT
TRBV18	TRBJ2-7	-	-	CASSIDSLGEQYF	TGTGCCAGCTCAATCGACAGCCTGGGGGAGCAGTACTTC
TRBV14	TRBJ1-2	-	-	CASSQVQELNYGYTF	TGTGCCAGCAGCCAAGTGCAGGAACTTAACTATGGCTACACCTTC
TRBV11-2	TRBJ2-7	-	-	CASSFSTTYEQYF	TGTGCCAGCAGCTTTTCCACAACCTACGAGCAGTACTTC
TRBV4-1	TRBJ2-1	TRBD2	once	CASSQDRSGKRNEQFF	TGCGCCAGCAGCCAAGATCGGAGCGGGAAGCGCAATGAGCAGTTCTTC
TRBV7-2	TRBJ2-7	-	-	CASSLGRESYEQYF	TGTGCCAGCAGCTTAGGACGGGAGTCCTACGAGCAGTACTTC
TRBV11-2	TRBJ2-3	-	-	CASSPYREATQYF	TGTGCCAGCAGCCCGTACAGGGAGGCTACGCAGTATTTT